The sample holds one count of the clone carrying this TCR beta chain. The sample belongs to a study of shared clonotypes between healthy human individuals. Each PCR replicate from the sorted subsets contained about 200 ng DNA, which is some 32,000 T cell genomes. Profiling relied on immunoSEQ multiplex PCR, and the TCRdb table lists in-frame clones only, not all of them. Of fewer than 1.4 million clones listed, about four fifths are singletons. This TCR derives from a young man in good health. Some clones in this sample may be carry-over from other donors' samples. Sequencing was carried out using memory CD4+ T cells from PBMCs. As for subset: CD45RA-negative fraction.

The CDR3 region is CASSFMGAGANVLTF. The CDR3 nucleotides read TGTGCCAGCAGTTTCATGGGGGCTGGGGCCAACGTCCTGACTTTC. The chain links TRBV28 to TRBJ2-6; D is perhaps TRBD1 or TRBD2 (5 bases each). V was clipped by 3 bases and J by 2 bases, with 8 bases between them. The CDR3 has 15 amino acids. Germline assignment: CDR1 MDHEN and CDR2 SYDVKM.